This is a list of T cell receptor beta chains from one sample in a study of blood T cells in healthy people across ages. TCRdb reprocessed the 5' RACE reads via MiXCR and lists one record per CDR3 protein. The sample contains roughly 1,500,000 distinct CDR3 sequences, roughly 45% of which appear only once. The sample taken for sequencing was blood. These receptors originate from a woman between 18 and 29 years old in good health. The CDR3 runs from the conserved cysteine through the conserved F or W. A D gene is named only where the DNA matches it firmly. Not every row has a clone size; where given, it reads once, few, many or a size class.

>TRBJ2-5|-|TRBV10-3|-
CATSAGVETQYF
TGTGCCACCAGTGCAGGGGTGGAGACCCAGTACTTC
>TRBJ2-1|-|TRBV7-2|-
CASSPGRNNEQFF
TGTGCCAGCAGCCCCGGACGGAACAATGAGCAGTTCTTC
>TRBJ2-5|-|TRBV7-9|TRBD1
CASSLSSKNRGETQYF
TGTGCCAGCAGCTTAAGCTCAAAAAACAGGGGAGAGACCCAGTACTTC
>TRBJ2-6|few|TRBV28|TRBD2
CASSLIGGVSGANVLTF
TGTGCCAGCAGTTTAATCGGGGGGGTTTCTGGGGCCAACGTCCTGACTTTC
>TRBJ1-1|few|TRBV14|TRBD1
CASSQGPFLGQGTSTEAFF
TGTGCCAGCAGCCAAGGTCCCTTTTTGGGACAGGGTACGAGCACTGAAGCTTTCTTT
>TRBJ2-1|-|TRBV7-8|TRBD2
CASSLTNPGLAGVLFQFF
TGTGCCAGCAGCCTCACAAATCCGGGACTAGCGGGAGTTTTGTTTCAGTTCTTC
>TRBJ2-3|-|TRBV20-1|TRBD2
CSAGGTSGLTDTQYF
TGCAGTGCGGGCGGGACTAGCGGCCTCACAGATACGCAGTATTTT
>TRBJ2-1|-|TRBV5-4|TRBD1
CASSLEYRTGDNNEQFF
TGTGCCAGCAGCTTGGAGTACCGGACAGGGGATAACAATGAGCAGTTCTTC
>TRBJ2-5|-|TRBV7-2|TRBD2
CASSPRLAGGSNQETQYF
TGTGCCAGCAGCCCCCGACTAGCGGGAGGCTCCAACCAAGAGACCCAGTACTTC
>TRBJ2-7|-|TRBV6-1|-
CASDLRTVPYEQYF
TGTGCCAGCGACCTTCGGACGGTACCCTACGAGCAGTACTTC
>TRBJ2-7|-|TRBV5-1|TRBD2
CASNLAGVNNEQYF
TGCGCCTCCAATCTAGCGGGAGTAAACAATGAGCAGTACTTC
>TRBJ2-5|-|TRBV7-7|TRBD1
CASSLGSAGQGVETQYF
TGTGCTAGCAGCTTAGGAAGCGCGGGACAGGGTGTGGAGACCCAGTACTTC
>TRBJ1-1|-|TRBV14|-
CASSQTTVNTEAFF
TGTGCCAGCAGCCAAACTACGGTGAACACTGAAGCTTTCTTT
>TRBJ1-2|-|TRBV28|-
CASRPPGGNYGYTF
TGTGCCAGCAGGCCCCCCGGGGGGAACTATGGCTACACCTTC
>TRBJ2-7|-|TRBV21-1|-
CASSKGVPFYEQYF
TGTGCCAGCAGCAAAGGTGTTCCGTTCTACGAGCAGTACTTC
>TRBJ2-3|-|TRBV12-3/TRBV12-4|TRBD1
CASRHGQAASTDTQYF
TGTGCCAGCAGGCACGGACAGGCCGCATCCACAGATACGCAGTATTTT
>TRBJ2-7|few|TRBV6-1|-
CASSEVRLPYEQYF
TGTGCCAGCAGTGAAGTCCGGCTACCCTACGAGCAGTACTTC
>TRBJ2-1|few|TRBV5-1|TRBD1
CASSEGQGGNEQFF
TGCGCCAGCAGCGAAGGACAGGGGGGCAATGAGCAGTTCTTC
>TRBJ2-7|-|TRBV3-1|-
CASSRGQRGTYEQYF
TGTGCCAGCAGCAGAGGACAGCGGGGCACCTACGAGCAGTACTTC
>TRBJ2-1|few|TRBV12-3/TRBV12-4|-
CASSAFDEQFF
TGTGCCAGCAGCGCTTTTGATGAGCAGTTCTTC
>TRBJ2-7|few|TRBV20-1|TRBD1
CSASTRDRLTGEQYF
TGCAGTGCTAGCACAAGGGACAGGCTGACTGGAGAGCAGTACTTC